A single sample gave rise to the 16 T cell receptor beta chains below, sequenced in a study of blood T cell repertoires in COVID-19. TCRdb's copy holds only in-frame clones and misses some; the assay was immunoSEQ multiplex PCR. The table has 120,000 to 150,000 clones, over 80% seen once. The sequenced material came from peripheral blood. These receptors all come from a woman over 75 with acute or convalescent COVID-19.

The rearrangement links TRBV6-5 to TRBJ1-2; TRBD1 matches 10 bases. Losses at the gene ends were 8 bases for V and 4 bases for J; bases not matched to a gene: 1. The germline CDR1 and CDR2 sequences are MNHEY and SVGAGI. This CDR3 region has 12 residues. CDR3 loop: CASGTGVYGYTF. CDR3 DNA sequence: TGTGCCAGCGGGACAGGGGTCTATGGCTACACCTTC.

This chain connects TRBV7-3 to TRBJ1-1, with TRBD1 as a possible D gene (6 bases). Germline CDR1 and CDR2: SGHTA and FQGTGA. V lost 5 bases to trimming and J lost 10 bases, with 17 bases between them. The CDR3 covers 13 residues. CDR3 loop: CASSIMDRSVAFF. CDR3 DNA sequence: TGTGCCAGCAGCATAATGGACAGATCGGTAGCTTTCTTT.

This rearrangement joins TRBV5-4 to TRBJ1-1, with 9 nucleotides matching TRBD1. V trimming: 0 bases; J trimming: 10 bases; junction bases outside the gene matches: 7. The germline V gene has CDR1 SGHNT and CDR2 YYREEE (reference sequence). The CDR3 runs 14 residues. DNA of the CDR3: TGTGCCAGCAGCTTGGTCGGGACAGGGCTCGGAGCTTTCTTT. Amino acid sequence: CASSLVGTGLGAFF.

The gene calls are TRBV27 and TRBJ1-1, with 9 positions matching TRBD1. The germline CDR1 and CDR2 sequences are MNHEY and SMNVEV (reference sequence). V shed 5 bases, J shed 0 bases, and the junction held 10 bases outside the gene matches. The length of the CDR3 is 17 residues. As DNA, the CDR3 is TGTGCCAGCAGTCGAATCCCGGGACAGGGAATGAACACTGAAGCTTTCTTT. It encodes CASSRIPGQGMNTEAFF.

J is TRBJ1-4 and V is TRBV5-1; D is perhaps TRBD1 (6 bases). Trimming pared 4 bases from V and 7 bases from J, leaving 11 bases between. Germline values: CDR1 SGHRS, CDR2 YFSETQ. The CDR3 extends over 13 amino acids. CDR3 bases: TGCGCCAGCAGCGGTGGACAGTTTGAAAAACTGTTTTTT. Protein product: CASSGGQFEKLFF. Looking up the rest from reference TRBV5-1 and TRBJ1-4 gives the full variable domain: KAGVTQTPRYLIKTRGQQVTLSCSPISGHRSVSWYQQTPGQGLQFLFEYFSETQRNKGNFPGRFSGRQFSNSRSEMNVSTLELGDSALYLCASSGGQFEKLFFGSGTQLSVL.

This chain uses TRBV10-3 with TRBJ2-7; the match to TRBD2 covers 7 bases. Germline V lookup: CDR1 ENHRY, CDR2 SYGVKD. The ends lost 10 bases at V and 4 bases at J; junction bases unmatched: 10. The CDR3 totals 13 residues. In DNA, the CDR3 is TGTGCCACCCGAGCGGGGAACGAGTACGAGCAGTACTTC. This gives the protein CATRAGNEYEQYF.

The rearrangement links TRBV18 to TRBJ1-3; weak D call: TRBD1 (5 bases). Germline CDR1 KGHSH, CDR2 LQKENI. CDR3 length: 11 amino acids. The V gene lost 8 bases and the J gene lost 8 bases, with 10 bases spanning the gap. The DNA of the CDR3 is TGTGCCAGCCCGGCGGGGGACACCATATATTTT. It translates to CASPAGDTIYF.

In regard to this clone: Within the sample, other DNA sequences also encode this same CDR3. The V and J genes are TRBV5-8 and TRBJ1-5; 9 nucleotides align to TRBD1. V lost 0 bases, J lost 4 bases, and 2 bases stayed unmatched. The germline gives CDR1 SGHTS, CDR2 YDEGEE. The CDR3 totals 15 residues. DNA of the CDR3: TGTGCCAGCAGCTTGGGACAGGGGGATAATCAGCCCCAGCATTTT. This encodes CASSLGQGDNQPQHF.

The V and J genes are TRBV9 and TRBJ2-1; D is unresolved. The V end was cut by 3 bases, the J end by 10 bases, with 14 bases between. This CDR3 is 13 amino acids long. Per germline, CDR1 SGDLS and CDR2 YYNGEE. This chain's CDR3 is CASSALDGSEQFF. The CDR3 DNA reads TGTGCCAGCAGCGCCCTAGATGGCTCGGAGCAGTTCTTC.

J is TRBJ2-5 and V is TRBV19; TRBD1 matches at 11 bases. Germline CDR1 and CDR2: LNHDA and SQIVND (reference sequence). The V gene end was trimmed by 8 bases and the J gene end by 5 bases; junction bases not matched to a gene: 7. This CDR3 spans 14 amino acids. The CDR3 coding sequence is TGTGCCAGTCGGGACAGGGGGAGAGGGGAGACCCAGTACTTC. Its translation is CASRDRGRGETQYF.

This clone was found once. The CDR3 is CASSKGLAGYNEQFF. CDR3 DNA sequence: TGTGCCAGTAGTAAGGGGCTAGCGGGGTACAATGAGCAGTTCTTC. The V and J genes are TRBV19 and TRBJ2-1; 9 bases map to TRBD2. Unmatched junction bases numbered 5, after V lost 4 bases and J lost 4 bases. The CDR3 covers 15 residues. Germline V gene data show CDR1 as LNHDA and CDR2 as SQIVND (reference sequence).

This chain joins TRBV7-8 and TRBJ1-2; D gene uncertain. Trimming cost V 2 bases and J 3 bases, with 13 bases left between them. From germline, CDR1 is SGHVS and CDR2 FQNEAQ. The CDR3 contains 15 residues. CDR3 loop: CASSLTFGSDYGYTF. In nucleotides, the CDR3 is TGTGCCAGCAGCTTAACATTTGGCAGTGACTATGGCTACACCTTC.

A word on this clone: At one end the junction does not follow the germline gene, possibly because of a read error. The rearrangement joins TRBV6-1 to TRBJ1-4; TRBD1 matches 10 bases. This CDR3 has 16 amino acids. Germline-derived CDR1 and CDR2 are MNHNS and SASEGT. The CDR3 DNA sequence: TGTGCCAGCAGTCAAGCGGGGACAGGGGTTCAGGAAAAACTGTTTTTT. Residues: CASSQAGTGVQEKLFF.

CDR3 bases: TGTGCCAGCAGACTCACCGGGACAGCGAACACTGAAGCTTTCTTT. This gives the protein CASRLTGTANTEAFF. The rearrangement links TRBV6-5 to TRBJ1-1; TRBD1 agrees at 7 bases. CDR3 size: 15 residues. V lost 6 bases to trimming and J lost 1 base; unmatched junction nucleotides: 8. Germline V gene lookup returns CDR1 MNHEY and CDR2 SVGAGI.

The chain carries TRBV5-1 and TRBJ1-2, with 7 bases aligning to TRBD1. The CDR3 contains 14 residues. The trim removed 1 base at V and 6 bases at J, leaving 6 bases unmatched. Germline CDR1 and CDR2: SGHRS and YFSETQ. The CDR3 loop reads CASSLSSQGDGYTF. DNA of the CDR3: TGCGCCAGCAGCTTGTCATCTCAGGGGGATGGCTACACCTTC.

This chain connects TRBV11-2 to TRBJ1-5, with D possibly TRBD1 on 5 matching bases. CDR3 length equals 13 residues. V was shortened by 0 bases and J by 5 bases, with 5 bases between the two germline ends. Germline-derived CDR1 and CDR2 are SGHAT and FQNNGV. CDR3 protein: CASSLETDQPQHF. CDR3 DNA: TGTGCCAGCAGCTTAGAGACAGATCAGCCCCAGCATTTT.